This T cell receptor (beta chain) was retrieved from a study of neoadjuvant anti-PD-1 for oral cavity cancer. Looking at the study overall: Non-progressing patients received a fourth nivolumab dose near day 43, then surgery on days 50-56.

Measured with immunoSEQ multiplex PCR; TCRdb has only the in-frame clones, and not every one. Among 11,000 to 15,000 clones, 65% to 80% were seen once, and the ten largest hold more than 2%. The ends lost 6 bases at V and 4 bases at J; junction bases unmatched: 6. CDR1 and CDR2 from the germline V gene are WSHSY and SAAADI. The CDR3 covers 14 residues. Regarding time point: after neoadjuvant nivolumab, at surgical resection. No culture or expansion preceded analysis of these blood cells. The receptor comes from a person aged 40-85 years with oral cavity squamous cell carcinoma. The chain combines TRBV10-2 with TRBJ2-1, with 7 bases fitting TRBD2. Here the sequenced sample was PBMCs, taken after nivolumab (anti-PD-1) treatment. This CDR3 is CASRASGPYNEQFF. CDR3 DNA sequence: TGCGCCAGCAGGGCTAGCGGCCCGTACAATGAGCAGTTCTTC.